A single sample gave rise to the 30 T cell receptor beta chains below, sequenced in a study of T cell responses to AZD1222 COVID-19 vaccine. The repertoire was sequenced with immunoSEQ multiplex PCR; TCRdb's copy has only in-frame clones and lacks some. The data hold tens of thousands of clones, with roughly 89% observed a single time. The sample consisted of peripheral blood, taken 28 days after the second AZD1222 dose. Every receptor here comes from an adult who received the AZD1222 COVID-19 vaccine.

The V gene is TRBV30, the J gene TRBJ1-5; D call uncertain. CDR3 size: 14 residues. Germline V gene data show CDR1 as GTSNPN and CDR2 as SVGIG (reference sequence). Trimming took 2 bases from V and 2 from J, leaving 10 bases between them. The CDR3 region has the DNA TGTGCCTGGAGTCTAGGGCACCGCAATCAGCCCCAGCATTTT. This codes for CAWSLGHRNQPQHF. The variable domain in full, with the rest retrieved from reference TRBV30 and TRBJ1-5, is SQTIHQWPATLVQPVGSPLSLECTVEGTSNPNLYWYRQAAGRGLQLLFYSVGIGQISSEVPQNLSASRPQDRQFILSSKKLLLSDSGFYLCAWSLGHRNQPQHFGDGTRLSIL.

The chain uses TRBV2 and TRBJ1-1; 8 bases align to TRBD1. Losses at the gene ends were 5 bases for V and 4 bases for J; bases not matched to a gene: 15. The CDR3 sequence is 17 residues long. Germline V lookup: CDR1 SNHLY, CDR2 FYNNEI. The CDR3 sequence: CASSSFGTGHGGTEAFF. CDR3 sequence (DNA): TGTGCCAGCAGTTCGTTCGGGACAGGACACGGCGGCACTGAAGCTTTCTTT.

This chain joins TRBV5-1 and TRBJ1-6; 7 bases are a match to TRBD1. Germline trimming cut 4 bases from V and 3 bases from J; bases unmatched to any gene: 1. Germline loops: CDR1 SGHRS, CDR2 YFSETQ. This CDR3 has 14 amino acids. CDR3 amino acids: CASSRDSYNSPLHF. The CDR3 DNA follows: TGCGCCAGCAGCCGGGACAGCTATAATTCACCCCTCCACTTT.

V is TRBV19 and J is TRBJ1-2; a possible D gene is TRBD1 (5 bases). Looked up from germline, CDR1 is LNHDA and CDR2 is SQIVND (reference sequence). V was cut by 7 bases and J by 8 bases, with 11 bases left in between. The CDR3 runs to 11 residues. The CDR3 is CASMGPWGYTF. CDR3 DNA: TGTGCCAGTATGGGGCCGTGGGGCTACACCTTC. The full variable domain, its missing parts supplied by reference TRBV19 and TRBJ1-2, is DGGITQSPKYLFRKEGQNVTLSCEQNLNHDAMYWYRQDPGQGLRLIYYSQIVNDFQKGDIAEGYSVSREKKESFPLTVTSAQKNPTAFYLCASMGPWGYTFGSGTRLTVV.

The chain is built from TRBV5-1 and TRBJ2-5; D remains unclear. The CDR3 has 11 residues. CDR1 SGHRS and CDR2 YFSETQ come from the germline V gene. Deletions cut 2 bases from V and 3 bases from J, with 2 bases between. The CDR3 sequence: CASSFKETQYF. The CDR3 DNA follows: TGCGCCAGCAGCTTTAAAGAGACCCAGTACTTC.

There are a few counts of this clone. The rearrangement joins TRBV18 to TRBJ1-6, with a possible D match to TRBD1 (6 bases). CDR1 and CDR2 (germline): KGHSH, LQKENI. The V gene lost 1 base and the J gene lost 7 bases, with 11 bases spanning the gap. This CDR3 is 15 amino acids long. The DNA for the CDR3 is TGTGCCAGCTCACCACAGGGGGTGAGCAATTCACCCCTCCACTTT. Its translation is CASSPQGVSNSPLHF.

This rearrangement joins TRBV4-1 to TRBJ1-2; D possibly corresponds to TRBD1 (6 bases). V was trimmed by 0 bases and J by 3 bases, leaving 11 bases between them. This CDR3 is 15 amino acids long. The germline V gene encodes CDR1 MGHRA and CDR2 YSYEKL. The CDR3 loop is CASSQDPGADYGYTF. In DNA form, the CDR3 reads TGCGCCAGCAGCCAAGATCCAGGGGCCGACTATGGCTACACCTTC.

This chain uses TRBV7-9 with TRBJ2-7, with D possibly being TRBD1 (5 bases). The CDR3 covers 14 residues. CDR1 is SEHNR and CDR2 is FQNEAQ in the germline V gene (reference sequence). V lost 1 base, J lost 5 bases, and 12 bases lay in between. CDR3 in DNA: TGTGCCAGCAGCTTAGGGGCAGGGCTGGACGAGCAGTACGTC. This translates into CASSLGAGLDEQYV.

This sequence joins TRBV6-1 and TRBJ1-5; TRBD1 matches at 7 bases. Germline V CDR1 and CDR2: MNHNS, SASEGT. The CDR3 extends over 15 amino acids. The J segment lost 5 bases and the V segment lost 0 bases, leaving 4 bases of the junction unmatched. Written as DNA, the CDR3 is TGTGCCAGCAGTGAAGCTGGGACAGCCGATCAGCCCCAGCATTTT. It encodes CASSEAGTADQPQHF.

The CDR3 bases are TGTGCCAGCAGCAAACCGGGTCCGGGGCAAGAGACCCAGTACTTC. Protein: CASSKPGPGQETQYF. The V call is TRBV5-4, the J call TRBJ2-5; the D gene is possibly TRBD2 (5 bases). The CDR3 loop spans 15 amino acids. V lost 4 bases and J 2 bases, leaving 15 bases between the germline ends. Germline values: CDR1 SGHNT, CDR2 YYREEE (reference sequence).

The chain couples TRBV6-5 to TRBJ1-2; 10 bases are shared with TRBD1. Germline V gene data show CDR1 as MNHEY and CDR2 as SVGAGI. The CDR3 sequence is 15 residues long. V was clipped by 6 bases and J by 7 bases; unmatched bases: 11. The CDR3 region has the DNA TGTGCCAGCAGCCTCTTGACAGGGGGCGCGGGTGGCTACACCTTC. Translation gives CASSLLTGGAGGYTF.

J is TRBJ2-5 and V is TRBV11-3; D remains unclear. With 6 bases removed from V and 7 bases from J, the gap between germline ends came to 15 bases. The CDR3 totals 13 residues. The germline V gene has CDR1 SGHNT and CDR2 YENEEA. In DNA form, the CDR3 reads TGTGCCAGCAGACAACCCCCCCTAGGGACCCAGTACTTC. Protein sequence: CASRQPPLGTQYF. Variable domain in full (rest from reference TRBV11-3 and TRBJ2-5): EAGVVQSPRYKIIEKKQPVAFWCNPISGHNTLYWYLQNLGQGPELLIRYENEEAVDDSQLPKDRFSAERLKGVDSTLKIQPAELGDSAVYLCASRQPPLGTQYFGPGTRLLVL.

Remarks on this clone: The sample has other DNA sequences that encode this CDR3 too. CDR3 sequence reads: CASSPGQGRYEQYF. CDR3 DNA sequence: TGTGCCAGCAGCCCGGGACAGGGGAGGTACGAGCAGTACTTC. This chain links TRBV5-4 with TRBJ2-7; 10 positions agree with TRBD1. The CDR3 has 14 amino acids. CDR1 and CDR2 from the germline V gene are SGHNT and YYREEE (reference sequence). V lost 4 bases to trimming and J lost 4 bases; unmatched junction nucleotides: 5.

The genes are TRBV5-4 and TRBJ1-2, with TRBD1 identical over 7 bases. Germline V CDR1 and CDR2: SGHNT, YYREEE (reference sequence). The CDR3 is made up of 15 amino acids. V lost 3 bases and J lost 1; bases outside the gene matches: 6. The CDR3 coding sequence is TGTGCCAGCAGCTCATGGACAGGACTTAACTATGGCTACACCTTC. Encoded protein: CASSSWTGLNYGYTF.

DNA for the CDR3: TGTGCCAGCAGTGACGGCTCGCGGTATGGCTACACCTTC. Translated, it gives CASSDGSRYGYTF. This chain links TRBV5-4 with TRBJ1-2; D is unclear. Trimming removed 5 bases at V and 5 bases at J, with 13 bases between. The CDR3 is 13 residues long. CDR1 and CDR2 (germline): SGHNT, YYREEE (reference sequence).

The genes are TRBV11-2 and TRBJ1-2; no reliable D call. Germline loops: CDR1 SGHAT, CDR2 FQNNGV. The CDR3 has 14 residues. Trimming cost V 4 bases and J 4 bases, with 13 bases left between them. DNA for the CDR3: TGTGCCAGCAGCTCCATCCGGGTCTTCTATGGCTACACCTTC. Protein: CASSSIRVFYGYTF.

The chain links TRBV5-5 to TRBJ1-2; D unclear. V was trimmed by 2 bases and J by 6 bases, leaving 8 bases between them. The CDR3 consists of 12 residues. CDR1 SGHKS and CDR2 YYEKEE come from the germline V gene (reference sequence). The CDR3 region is CASSFERHGYTF. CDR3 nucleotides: TGTGCCAGCAGCTTTGAGAGACATGGCTACACCTTC.

CDR3 bases: TGCGCCAGCAGCTTGCAACCCCGGCCCACAGATACGCAGTATTTT. It yields the protein CASSLQPRPTDTQYF. The J gene is TRBJ2-3, the V gene TRBV5-1; no reliable D call. The V end lost 1 base, the J end lost 2 bases, and 11 bases lay between the germline ends. The CDR3 spans 15 residues. Germline lookup yields CDR1 SGHRS and CDR2 YFSETQ.

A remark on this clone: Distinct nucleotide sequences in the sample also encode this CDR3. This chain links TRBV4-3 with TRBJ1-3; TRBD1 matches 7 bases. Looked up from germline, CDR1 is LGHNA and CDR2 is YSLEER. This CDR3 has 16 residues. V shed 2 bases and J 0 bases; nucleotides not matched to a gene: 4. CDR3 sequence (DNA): TGCGCCAGCAGCCAATCGACAGGGAGCTCTGGAAACACCATATATTTT. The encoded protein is CASSQSTGSSGNTIYF.

The CDR3 DNA is TGTGCCACCAGTGTAGGCGGGAGCCTCACAGATACGCAGTATTTT. It is translated as CATSVGGSLTDTQYF. The chain carries TRBV24-1 and TRBJ2-3; 7 bases map to TRBD2. This CDR3 has 15 amino acids. With V trimmed by 5 bases and J by 2 bases, 6 bases remained unmatched. Germline V gene sequence: CDR1 KGHDR, CDR2 SFDVKD.

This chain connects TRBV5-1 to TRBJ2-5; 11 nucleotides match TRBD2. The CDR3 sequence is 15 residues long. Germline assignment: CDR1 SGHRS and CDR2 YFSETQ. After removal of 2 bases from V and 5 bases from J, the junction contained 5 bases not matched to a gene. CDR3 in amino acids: CASSLLAGEWETQYF. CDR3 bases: TGCGCCAGCAGCTTACTAGCGGGAGAGTGGGAGACCCAGTACTTC.

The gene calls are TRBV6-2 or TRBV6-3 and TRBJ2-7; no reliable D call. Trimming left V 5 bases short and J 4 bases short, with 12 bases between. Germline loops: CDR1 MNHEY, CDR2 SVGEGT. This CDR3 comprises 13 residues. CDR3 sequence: CASSHPDGYEQYV. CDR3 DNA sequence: TGTGCCAGCAGTCATCCGGACGGATACGAGCAGTACGTC.

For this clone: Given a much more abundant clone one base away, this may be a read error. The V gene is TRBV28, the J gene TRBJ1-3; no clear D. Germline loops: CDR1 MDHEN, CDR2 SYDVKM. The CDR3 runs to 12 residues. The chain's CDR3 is CAGSLIGNTIYF. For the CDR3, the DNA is TGTGCCGGCAGTCTCATTGGAAACACCATATATTTT.

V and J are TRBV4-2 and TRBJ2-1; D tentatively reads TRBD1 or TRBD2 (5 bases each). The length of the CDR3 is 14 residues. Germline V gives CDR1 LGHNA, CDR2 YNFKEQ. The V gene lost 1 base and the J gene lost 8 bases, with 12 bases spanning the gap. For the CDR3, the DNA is TGTGCCAGCAGCCAAGGCGGCCGGGGACATGAGCAGTTCTTC. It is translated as CASSQGGRGHEQFF.

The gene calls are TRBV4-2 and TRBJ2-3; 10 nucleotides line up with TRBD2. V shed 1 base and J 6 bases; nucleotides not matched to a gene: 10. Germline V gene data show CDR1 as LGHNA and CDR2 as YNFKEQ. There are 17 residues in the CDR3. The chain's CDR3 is CASSQAPGLASGDTQYF. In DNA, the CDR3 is TGTGCCAGCAGCCAAGCCCCGGGACTAGCGTCAGGGGATACGCAGTATTTT.

The CDR3 bases are TGTGCCAGCAGTCCGGGGACTAGCGGAGAGACCCAGTACTTC. Residues: CASSPGTSGETQYF. This chain connects TRBV27 to TRBJ2-5, with 11 bases matching TRBD2. Germline V gene lookup returns CDR1 MNHEY and CDR2 SMNVEV (reference sequence). The J segment lost 4 bases and the V segment lost 5 bases, leaving 3 bases of the junction unmatched. This CDR3 spans 14 amino acids.

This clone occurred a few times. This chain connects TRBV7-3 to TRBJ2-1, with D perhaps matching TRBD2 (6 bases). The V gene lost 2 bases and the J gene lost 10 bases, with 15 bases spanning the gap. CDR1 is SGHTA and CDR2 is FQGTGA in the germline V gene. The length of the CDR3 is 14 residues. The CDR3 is CASSLAGNSGEQFF. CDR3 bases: TGTGCCAGCAGCTTAGCGGGGAACTCCGGGGAGCAGTTCTTC.

CDR3 residues: CASRYLAGGHNEQFF. The CDR3 DNA reads TGTGCCAGCAGATACCTAGCGGGGGGGCACAATGAGCAGTTCTTC. The rearrangement links TRBV11-2 to TRBJ2-1; the match to TRBD2 covers 12 bases. Trimming removed 6 bases from V and 5 bases from J; junction bases left unmatched: 5. The CDR3 extends over 15 amino acids. Looked up from germline, CDR1 is SGHAT and CDR2 is FQNNGV.

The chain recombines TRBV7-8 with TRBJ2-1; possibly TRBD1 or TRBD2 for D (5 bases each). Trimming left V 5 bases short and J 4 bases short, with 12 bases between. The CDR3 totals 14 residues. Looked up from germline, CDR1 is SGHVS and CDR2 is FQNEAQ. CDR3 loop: CASSPRDLYNEQFF. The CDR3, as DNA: TGTGCCAGCAGCCCACGGGACCTGTACAATGAGCAGTTCTTC.

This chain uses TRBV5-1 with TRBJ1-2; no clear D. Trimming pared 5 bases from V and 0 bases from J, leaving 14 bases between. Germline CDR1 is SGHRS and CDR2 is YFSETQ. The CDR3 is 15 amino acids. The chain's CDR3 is CASSFNTGTNYGYTF. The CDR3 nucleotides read TGCGCCAGCAGTTTTAATACGGGGACTAACTATGGCTACACCTTC.